In this sample, the clone carrying this T cell receptor beta chain turned up many times. Its antigen is still unknown. This sample was included in a study of CD8 T cells in ankylosing spondylitis. Whole-study results and caveats: Some of the motif variants had earlier been found in reactive arthritis patients' fluid and blood.

TCRdb re-called the 5' RACE reads through MiXCR, storing one row per CDR3 protein. Of 150,000 to 200,000 distinct CDR3 sequences listed, around a sixth were seen once; the top ten hold 4.3%. Sequenced input: blood, either unsorted or a sorted T cell fraction (not recorded which). This TCR was sampled from a male donor aged 10-35 years with ankylosing spondylitis or in good health (not recorded which).

The CDR3 region has the DNA TGCGCCAGCAGCCGAGACAGGGGCCCCCCAGATACGCAGTATTTT. Translation: CASSRDRGPPDTQYF. V and J are TRBV5-1 and TRBJ2-3; 8 nucleotides align to TRBD1. The CDR3 has 15 residues. After removal of 4 bases from V and 4 bases from J, the junction contained 8 bases not matched to a gene. Germline lookup yields CDR1 SGHRS and CDR2 YFSETQ.